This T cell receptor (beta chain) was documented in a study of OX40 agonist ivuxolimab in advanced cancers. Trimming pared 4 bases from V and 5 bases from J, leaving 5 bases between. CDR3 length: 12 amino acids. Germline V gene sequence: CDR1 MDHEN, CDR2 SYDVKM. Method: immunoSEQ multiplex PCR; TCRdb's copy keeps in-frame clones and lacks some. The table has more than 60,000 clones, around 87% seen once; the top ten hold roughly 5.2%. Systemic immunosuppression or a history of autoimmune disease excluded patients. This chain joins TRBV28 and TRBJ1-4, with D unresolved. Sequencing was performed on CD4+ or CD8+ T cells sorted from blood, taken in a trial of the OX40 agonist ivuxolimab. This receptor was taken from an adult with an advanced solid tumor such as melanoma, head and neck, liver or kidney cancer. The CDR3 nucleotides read TGTGCCAGCAGTTCCCGAAATGAAAAACTGTTTTTT. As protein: CASSSRNEKLFF.